This TCR beta chain was found in a study of blood T cell repertoires in COVID-19 (TCRdb year 2020). With respect to the entire study: Samples covering the acute and convalescent phases of COVID-19 were provided by collaborators in the United States, Italy and Spain. The prospective study material was composed of cDNA or gDNA derived from T cells, B-cell-depleted T cells, or PBMCs. Subjects who had been exposed to COVID-19, were actively infected with it, or had recovered from it provided the deeply sampled blood TCRbeta repertoires that made up the dataset. The repertoires were released in a freely available public database meant as a resource for research on the immune response to SARS-CoV-2. The samples were drawn from two sources: the first 160 participants of the ongoing ImmuneRACE study, and 1,000 to 1,500 subjects contributed by 6 global collaborators. Nearly every sample came with metadata listing a de-identified subject ID, COVID-19 status, age in years and sex. Where available, HLA class I and class II types were taken from metadata supplied by the sample provider and were not determined by assay-based typing.

This clone occurred a few times. What this receptor recognizes is not known. The sample holds no much larger clone one base away, and base qualities are not on file. The study at large found these results: The amount of clinical and demographic metadata varied by source and participant and was provided uncurated.

Based on the germline V gene, the CDR1 and CDR2 sequences are SGHRS and YFSETQ. Ends trimmed: V by 1 base, J by 2 bases; bases unmatched to a gene: 5. The CDR3 contains 15 residues, cysteine and phenylalanine counted. The retained sequence is limited to the CDR3, 45 bases, with the frame set at the first base. In the prospective study, participants were about 18 to 100 years old, resided in 24 geographic areas of the United States, and were enrolled through a virtual design. In the prospective study, participants were assigned to cohorts based on the clinical history participants reported in a screening survey and a study questionnaire. Mobile phlebotomists in the prospective study collected whole blood, serum and a nasopharyngeal or oropharyngeal swab from every participant. Additional blood draws and questionnaires over an approximately 2-month period could optionally be provided by prospective study participants. Before DNA extraction, prospective study blood samples were shipped either frozen or at room temperature.

The immunoSEQ Assay, a bias-controlled multiplex PCR, was used to amplify TCRbeta CDR3 regions from genomic DNA. In the source study's methods: Nucleated cell counts per sample were estimated from amplification of reference gene primers within the assay. To quantify the absolute abundance of each unique TCRbeta CDR3 rearrangement, sequence reads were collapsed and filtered. For each sample, productive Simpson clonality was calculated as the square root of Simpson's diversity index across productive rearrangements. TCRdb stores this immuneACCESS table with in-frame sequences only. Part of the clones is absent; in the studies checked, under half of the shortfall reflects unresolved V genes, and no reason is known for the rest. Clone size and the V and J calls come from that table; the DNA yielded D and trimming. In this sample the table shows 200,000 to 250,000 clones, about 84% of which occur a single time. Of the sample, 3.5% to 5.5% falls within the top ten clones.

The chain employs TRBV5-1 and TRBJ1-2; TRBD1 fits 7 bases in the junction. The source is a man younger than 45 with acute COVID-19. Source material: PBMCs or T cells enriched from blood (not recorded which). The sequenced DNA: TGCGCCAGCAGCTTGTCGGGACAGAAAAACTATGGCTACACCTTC. It translates to CASSLSGQKNYGYTF.